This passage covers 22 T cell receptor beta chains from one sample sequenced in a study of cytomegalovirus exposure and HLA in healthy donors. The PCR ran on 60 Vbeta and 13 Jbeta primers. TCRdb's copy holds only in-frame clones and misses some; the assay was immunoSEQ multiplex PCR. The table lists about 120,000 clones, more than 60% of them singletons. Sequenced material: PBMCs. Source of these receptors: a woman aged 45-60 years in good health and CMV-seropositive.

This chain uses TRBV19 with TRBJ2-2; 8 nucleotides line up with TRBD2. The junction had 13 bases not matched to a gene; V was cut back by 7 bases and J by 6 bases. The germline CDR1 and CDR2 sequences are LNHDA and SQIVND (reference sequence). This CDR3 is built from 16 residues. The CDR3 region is CASMVAGFPIPGELFF. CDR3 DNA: TGTGCCAGTATGGTAGCGGGATTCCCCATCCCCGGGGAGCTGTTTTTT.

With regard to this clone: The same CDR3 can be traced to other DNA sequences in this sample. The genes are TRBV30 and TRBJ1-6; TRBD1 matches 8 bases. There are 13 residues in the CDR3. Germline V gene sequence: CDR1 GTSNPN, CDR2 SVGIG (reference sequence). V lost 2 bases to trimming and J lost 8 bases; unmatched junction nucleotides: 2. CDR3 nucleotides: TGTGCCTGGAGTCTGACAGGGGATTCACCCCTCCACTTT. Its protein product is CAWSLTGDSPLHF.

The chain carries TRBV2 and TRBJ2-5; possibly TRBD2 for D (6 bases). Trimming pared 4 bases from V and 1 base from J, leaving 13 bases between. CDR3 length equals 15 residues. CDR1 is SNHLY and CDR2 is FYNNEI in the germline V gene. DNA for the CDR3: TGTGCCAGCAGTGGCAGCGGGCGGGGCCAAGAGACCCAGTACTTC. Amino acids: CASSGSGRGQETQYF.

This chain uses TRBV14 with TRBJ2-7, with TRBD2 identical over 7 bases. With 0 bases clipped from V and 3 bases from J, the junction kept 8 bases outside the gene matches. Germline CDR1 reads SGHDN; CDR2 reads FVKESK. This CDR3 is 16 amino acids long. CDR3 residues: CASSQDLASGFYEQYF. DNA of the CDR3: TGTGCCAGCAGCCAAGATTTAGCTAGCGGATTCTACGAGCAGTACTTC.

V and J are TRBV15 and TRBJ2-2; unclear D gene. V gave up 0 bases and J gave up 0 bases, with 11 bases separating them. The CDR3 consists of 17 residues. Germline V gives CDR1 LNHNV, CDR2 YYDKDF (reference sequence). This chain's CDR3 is CATSRELGSPNTGELFF. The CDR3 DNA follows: TGTGCCACCAGCAGAGAGCTTGGCTCCCCGAACACCGGGGAGCTGTTTTTT. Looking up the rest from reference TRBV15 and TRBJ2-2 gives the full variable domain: DAMVIQNPRYQVTQFGKPVTLSCSQTLNHNVMYWYQQKSSQAPKLLFHYYDKDFNNEADTPDNFQSRRPNTSFCFLDIRSPGLGDTAMYLCATSRELGSPNTGELFFGEGSRLTVL.

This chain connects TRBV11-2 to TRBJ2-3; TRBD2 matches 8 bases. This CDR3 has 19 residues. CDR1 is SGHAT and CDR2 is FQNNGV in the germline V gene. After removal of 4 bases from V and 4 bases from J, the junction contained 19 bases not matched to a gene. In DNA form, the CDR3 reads TGTGCCAGCAGCTCCTTCGCTTACTCCAGCGGGAGTATCGCAGATACGCAGTATTTT. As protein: CASSSFAYSSGSIADTQYF.

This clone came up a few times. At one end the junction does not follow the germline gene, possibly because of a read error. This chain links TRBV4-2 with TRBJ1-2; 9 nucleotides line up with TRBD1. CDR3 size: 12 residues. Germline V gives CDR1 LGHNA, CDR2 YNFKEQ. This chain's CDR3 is CASRAPGQGLLF. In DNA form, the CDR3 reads TGTGCCAGCCGAGCCCCCGGACAGGGGCTTCTCTTC.

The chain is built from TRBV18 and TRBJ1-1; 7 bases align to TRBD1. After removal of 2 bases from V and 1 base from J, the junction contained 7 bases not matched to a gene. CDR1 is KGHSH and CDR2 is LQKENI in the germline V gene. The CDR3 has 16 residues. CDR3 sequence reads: CASSPGRGYGNTEAFF. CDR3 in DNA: TGTGCCAGCTCACCAGGCAGGGGGTACGGGAACACTGAAGCTTTCTTT.

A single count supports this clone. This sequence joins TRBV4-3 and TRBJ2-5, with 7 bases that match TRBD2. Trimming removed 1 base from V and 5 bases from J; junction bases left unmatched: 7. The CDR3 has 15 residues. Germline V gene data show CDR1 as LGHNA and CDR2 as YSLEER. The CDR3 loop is CASSQVFGEGETQYF. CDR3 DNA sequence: TGCGCCAGCAGCCAAGTATTTGGGGAGGGTGAGACCCAGTACTTC.

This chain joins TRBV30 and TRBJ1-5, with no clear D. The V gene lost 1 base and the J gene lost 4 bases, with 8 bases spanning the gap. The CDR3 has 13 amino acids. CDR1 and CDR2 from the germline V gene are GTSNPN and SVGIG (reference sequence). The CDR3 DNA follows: TGTGCCTGGAGTGCCACGGGAAATCAGCCCCAGCATTTT. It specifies CAWSATGNQPQHF.

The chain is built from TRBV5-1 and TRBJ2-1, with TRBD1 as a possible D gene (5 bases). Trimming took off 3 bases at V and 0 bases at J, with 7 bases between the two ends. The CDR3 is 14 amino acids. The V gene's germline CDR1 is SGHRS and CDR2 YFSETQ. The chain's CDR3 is CASSSDTSYNEQFF. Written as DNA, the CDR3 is TGCGCCAGCAGCTCGGACACCTCCTACAATGAGCAGTTCTTC.

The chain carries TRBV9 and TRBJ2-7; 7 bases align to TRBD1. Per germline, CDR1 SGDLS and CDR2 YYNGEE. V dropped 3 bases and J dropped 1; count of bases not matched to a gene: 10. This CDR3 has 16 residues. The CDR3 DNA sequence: TGTGCCAGCAGCGCCCATTCCGGGACAGCATCCTACGAGCAGTACTTC. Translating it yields CASSAHSGTASYEQYF.

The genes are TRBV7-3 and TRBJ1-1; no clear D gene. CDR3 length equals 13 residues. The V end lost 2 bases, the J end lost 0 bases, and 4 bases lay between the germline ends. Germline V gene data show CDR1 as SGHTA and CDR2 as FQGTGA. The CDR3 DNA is TGTGCCAGCAGCTTATCAGTGAACACTGAAGCTTTCTTT. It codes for CASSLSVNTEAFF.

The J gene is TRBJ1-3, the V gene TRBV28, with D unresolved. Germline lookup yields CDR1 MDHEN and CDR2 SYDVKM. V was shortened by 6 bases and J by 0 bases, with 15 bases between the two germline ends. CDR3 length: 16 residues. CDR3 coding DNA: TGTGCCAGCAGCCCAACCGCGGGTTACTCTGGAAACACCATATATTTT. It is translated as CASSPTAGYSGNTIYF.

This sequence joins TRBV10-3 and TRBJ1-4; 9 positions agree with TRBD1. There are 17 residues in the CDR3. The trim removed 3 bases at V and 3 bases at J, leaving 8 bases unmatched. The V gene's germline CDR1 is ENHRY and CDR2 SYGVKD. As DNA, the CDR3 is TGTGCCATCAGTGACCCAACAGGGGGCATAGCTAATGAAAAACTGTTTTTT. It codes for CAISDPTGGIANEKLFF.

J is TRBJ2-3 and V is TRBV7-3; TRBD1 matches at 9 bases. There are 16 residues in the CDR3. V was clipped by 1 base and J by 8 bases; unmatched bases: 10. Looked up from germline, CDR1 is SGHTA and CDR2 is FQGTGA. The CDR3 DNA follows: TGTGCCAGCAGCTTAAACCCCGGGACAGGGTACGGTACGCAGTATTTT. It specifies CASSLNPGTGYGTQYF.

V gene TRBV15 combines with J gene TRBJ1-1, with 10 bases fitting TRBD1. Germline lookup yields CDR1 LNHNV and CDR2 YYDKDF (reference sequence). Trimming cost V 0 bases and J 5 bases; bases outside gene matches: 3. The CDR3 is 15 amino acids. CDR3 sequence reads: CATSRDGQGGTEAFF. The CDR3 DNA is TGTGCCACCAGCAGAGATGGACAGGGGGGAACTGAAGCTTTCTTT.

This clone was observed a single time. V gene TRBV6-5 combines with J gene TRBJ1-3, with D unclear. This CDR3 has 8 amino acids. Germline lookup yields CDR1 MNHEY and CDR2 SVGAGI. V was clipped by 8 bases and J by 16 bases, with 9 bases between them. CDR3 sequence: CASFGVYF. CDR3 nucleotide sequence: TGTGCCAGCTTCGGAGTTTATTTT.

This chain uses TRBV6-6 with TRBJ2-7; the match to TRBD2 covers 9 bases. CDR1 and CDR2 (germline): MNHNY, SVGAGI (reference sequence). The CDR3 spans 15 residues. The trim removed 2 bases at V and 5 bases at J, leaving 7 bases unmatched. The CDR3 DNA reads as TGTGCCAGCAGTTACGCTGGACTAGCGCCCAACGAGCAGTACTTC. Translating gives CASSYAGLAPNEQYF.

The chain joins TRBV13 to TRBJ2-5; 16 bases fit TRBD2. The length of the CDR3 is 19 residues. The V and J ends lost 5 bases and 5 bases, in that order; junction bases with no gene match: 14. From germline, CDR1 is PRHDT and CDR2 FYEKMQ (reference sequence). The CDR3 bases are TGTGCCAGCAGCCGACAGGGACTAGCGGGGGGGAGGAGTATGGAGACCCAGTACTTC. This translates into CASSRQGLAGGRSMETQYF.

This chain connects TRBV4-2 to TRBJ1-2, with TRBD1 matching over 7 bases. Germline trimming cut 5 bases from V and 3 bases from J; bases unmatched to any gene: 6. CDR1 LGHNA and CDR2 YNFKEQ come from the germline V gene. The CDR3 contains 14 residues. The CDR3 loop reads CASSAPGQHYGYTF. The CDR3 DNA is TGTGCCAGCAGCGCTCCGGGACAGCACTATGGCTACACCTTC.

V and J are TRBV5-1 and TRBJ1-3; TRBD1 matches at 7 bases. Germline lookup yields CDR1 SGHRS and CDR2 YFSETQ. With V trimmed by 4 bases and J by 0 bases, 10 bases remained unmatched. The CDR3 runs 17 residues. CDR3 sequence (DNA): TGCGCCAGCAGCCAGATACAGGGGACCTACTCTGGAAACACCATATATTTT. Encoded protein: CASSQIQGTYSGNTIYF.